The next 16 T cell receptor beta chains were all read from a single sample in a study of shared clonotypes between healthy human individuals. Sequencing was performed with immunoSEQ multiplex PCR; in TCRdb, only in-frame clones are kept and a portion is missing. The sample includes approximately 620,000 clones, roughly 97% of them seen just once. The sample consisted of naive CD4+ T cells sorted from blood. The subset: CD45RA+ positively selected. These receptors were collected from a woman aged 25 to 39 in good health.

This sequence joins TRBV5-5 and TRBJ2-5; D gene unclear. V was shortened by 4 bases and J by 1 base, with 14 bases between the two germline ends. The CDR3 has 15 amino acids. The germline CDR1 and CDR2 sequences are SGHKS and YYEKEE (reference sequence). CDR3 region: CASSPTGNVQETQYF. CDR3 DNA sequence: TGTGCCAGCAGCCCGACCGGAAACGTCCAAGAGACCCAGTACTTC.

V and J are TRBV7-3 and TRBJ1-3; D is ambiguous. Germline values: CDR1 SGHTA, CDR2 FQGTGA. The CDR3 is 15 residues long. The V gene lost 5 bases and the J gene lost 2 bases, with 13 bases spanning the gap. CDR3 coding DNA: TGTGCCAGCAGCCCTGGGCCAGCCACTGGAAACACCATATATTTT. Encoded protein: CASSPGPATGNTIYF.

The chain uses TRBV28 and TRBJ2-3; the match to TRBD2 covers 11 bases. J lost 2 bases, V lost 6 bases, and 7 bases had no gene match. Germline CDR1 reads MDHEN; CDR2 reads SYDVKM. The CDR3 is 16 residues long. The CDR3 bases are TGTGCCAGCAGCCGTAGCGGGAGGGGAGACACAGATACGCAGTATTTT. Translated, it gives CASSRSGRGDTDTQYF.

The sample holds one count of this clone. This chain uses TRBV11-2 with TRBJ1-3, with no clear D. The V gene's germline CDR1 is SGHAT and CDR2 FQNNGV. The V gene lost 0 bases and the J gene lost 4 bases, with 4 bases spanning the gap. CDR3 length: 13 residues. CDR3 in DNA: TGTGCCAGCAGCTTAGATTGGGGAAACACCATATATTTT. Translation gives CASSLDWGNTIYF.

This rearrangement joins TRBV4-2 to TRBJ2-7, with 9 bases identical to TRBD1. Looked up from germline, CDR1 is LGHNA and CDR2 is YNFKEQ. The V and J ends lost 2 bases and 5 bases, in that order; junction bases with no gene match: 7. There are 15 residues in the CDR3. The CDR3 here is CASSQKGQGVHEQYF. The DNA of the CDR3 is TGTGCCAGCAGCCAAAAGGGACAGGGTGTCCACGAGCAGTACTTC.

The gene calls are TRBV2 and TRBJ1-1; tentatively, D is TRBD1 (5 bases). This CDR3 is 13 amino acids long. Germline V gene lookup returns CDR1 SNHLY and CDR2 FYNNEI. With 6 bases removed from V and 1 base from J, the gap between germline ends came to 9 bases. In DNA, the CDR3 is TGTGCCAGCAGACAGGTGAAGAACACTGAAGCTTTCTTT. Protein product: CASRQVKNTEAFF. The full variable domain, its missing parts supplied by reference TRBV2 and TRBJ1-1, is EPEVTQTPSHQVTQMGQEVILRCVPISNHLYFYWYRQILGQKVEFLVSFYNNEISEKSEIFDDQFSVERPDGSNFTLKIRSTKLEDSAMYFCASRQVKNTEAFFGQGTRLTVV.

V and J are TRBV30 and TRBJ1-2; perhaps TRBD1 as D (5 bases). V was pared by 6 bases and J by 2 bases, with 16 bases between. Germline CDR1 and CDR2: GTSNPN and SVGIG (reference sequence). The CDR3 length is 14 residues. The CDR3 bases are TGTGCCTGCTGGGGGGGGAAAGGCAACTATGGCTACACCTTC. Amino acids: CACWGGKGNYGYTF.

This clone was recorded only once. The chain employs TRBV30 and TRBJ2-5; weak D call: TRBD1 (5 bases). The J call may be faulty, since TRBJ2-7 better matches the DNA end. The germline V gene has CDR1 GTSNPN and CDR2 SVGIG (reference sequence). The CDR3 is 12 amino acids. CDR3: CAWTGSSYEQYF. CDR3 sequence (DNA): TGTGCCTGGACAGGGTCCTCCTACGAGCAGTACTTC.

This chain connects TRBV19 to TRBJ2-5; D is ambiguous. V lost 3 bases, J lost 0 bases, and 8 bases lay in between. The CDR3 length is 14 residues. Germline CDR1 reads LNHDA; CDR2 reads SQIVND (reference sequence). As DNA, the CDR3 is TGTGCCAGTAGTATTCCAGGTAACCAAGAGACCCAGTACTTC. As protein: CASSIPGNQETQYF.

This rearrangement joins TRBV4-2 to TRBJ2-2, with D perhaps given as TRBD1 or TRBD2 (5 bases each). V was pared by 0 bases and J by 1 base, with 9 bases between. This CDR3 contains 16 residues. Germline CDR1 LGHNA, CDR2 YNFKEQ. CDR3 sequence (DNA): TGTGCCAGCAGCCAAGAAAGAGGGGTGAACACCGGGGAGCTGTTTTTT. Protein sequence: CASSQERGVNTGELFF.

The V call is TRBV2, the J call TRBJ2-5; no definite D call. The DNA end is a closer match to TRBJ2-7, so the J assignment may be wrong. CDR1 and CDR2 (germline): SNHLY, FYNNEI. CDR3 length equals 14 residues. Here the CDR3 reads CASDLRRVPAEQYF. CDR3 DNA: TGTGCCAGCGATCTTCGAAGGGTCCCCGCCGAGCAGTACTTC.

The rearrangement links TRBV16 to TRBJ2-7; D gene uncertain. Germline lookup yields CDR1 KGHSY and CDR2 FQNENV. This CDR3 is 12 amino acids long. V was cut by 4 bases and J by 4 bases, with 8 bases left in between. CDR3 in amino acids: CASSPLGYEQYF. The CDR3 DNA sequence: TGTGCCAGCAGCCCCCTCGGGTACGAGCAGTACTTC.

This clone has a single count. The rearrangement uses TRBV2 and TRBJ2-3; 10 bases are a match to TRBD1. The V gene's germline CDR1 is SNHLY and CDR2 FYNNEI. V was pared by 6 bases and J by 4 bases, with 10 bases of the junction left unmatched. This CDR3 spans 16 amino acids. For the CDR3, the DNA is TGTGCCAGCAGCCATAGGGGACAGGGGATCGCAGATACGCAGTATTTT. This sequence encodes CASSHRGQGIADTQYF.

The chain uses TRBV9 and TRBJ2-6; D unclear. Germline V CDR1 and CDR2: SGDLS, YYNGEE. The CDR3 length is 13 residues. Trimming shortened V by 5 bases and J by 0 bases, and 3 bases separated the two germline ends. The CDR3 DNA follows: TGTGCCAGCAGTACCTCTGGGGCCAACGTCCTGACTTTC. This encodes CASSTSGANVLTF.

The chain combines TRBV11-2 with TRBJ2-7, with no clear D. Germline loops: CDR1 SGHAT, CDR2 FQNNGV. CDR3 size: 15 residues. V was cut by 2 bases and J by 7 bases, with 18 bases left in between. CDR3 sequence (DNA): TGTGCCAGCAGCTTAATACGGGCCACCGAAAGGGAGCAGTACTTC. The encoded protein is CASSLIRATEREQYF. The entire variable domain, with the rest obtained from reference TRBV11-2 and TRBJ2-7, is as follows: EAGVAQSPRYKIIEKRQSVAFWCNPISGHATLYWYQQILGQGPKLLIQFQNNGVVDDSQLPKDRFSAERLKGVDSTLKIQPAKLEDSAVYLCASSLIRATEREQYFGPGTRLTVT.

In its sample, this clone was seen once. The genes are TRBV30 and TRBJ1-4; TRBD1 matches 7 bases. The trim removed 2 bases at V and 3 bases at J, leaving 0 bases unmatched. The V gene's germline CDR1 is GTSNPN and CDR2 SVGIG (reference sequence). This CDR3 has 13 residues. The CDR3, as DNA: TGTGCCTGGAGTCAGGGGGCTAATGAAAAACTGTTTTTT. It is translated as CAWSQGANEKLFF.